The sequence of this T cell receptor (beta chain) was determined in a study of T cells in Graves' hyperthyroidism and ophthalmopathy (dated by TCRdb to between 2018 and 2020). A note on the overall study: Peripheral blood was collected at initial diagnosis, before any treatment. In several Graves' hyperthyroidism patients, the study also compared T-cell repertoires from thyroid tissue with T-cell repertoires from blood. The paper reports TCR Vbeta CDR3 sequencing of approximately 130 peripheral blood samples: approximately 41 ophthalmopathy, about 75 hyperthyroidism and around 17 progressor patients. Whether ophthalmopathy could be predicted prospectively was tested in an independent validation cohort made up of roughly 19 hyperthyroidism patients plus 17 patients who later progressed to ophthalmopathy. A discovery cohort of roughly 96 patients, about 44 with Graves' ophthalmopathy and 57 with stable Graves' hyperthyroidism, was used to find distinguishing TCR V-J signatures. For training and testing, the roughly 93 patients in the discovery cohort were randomly divided in a 7:3 ratio. Once sampling was done, hyperthyroidism patients were given methimazole at a starting dose of 30 mg daily, whereas ophthalmopathy patients were given high-dose intravenous methylprednisolone.

Notes on this clonotype: Its antigen target is currently unknown. No base-level quality is on record; no much larger clone is a single base apart.

A patient counted as having stable Graves' hyperthyroidism if no progression to ophthalmopathy occurred over 18 months of follow-up. Hyperthyroidism patients were newly diagnosed, had a disease duration of under 2 months, and were aged 18 to 65 years. The study excluded patients with uncontrolled infections, other autoimmune diseases, pregnancy or lactation. Clinical symptoms, serum thyroxine and TRAb, thyroid ultrasound, and orbital computed tomography formed the basis for the diagnoses. PBMCs were isolated from 10 ml of fresh peripheral blood by Ficoll-Paque density gradient centrifugation. Trizol reagent was used to extract total RNA, and RNA quality was then checked on an Agilent 2100 Bioanalyzer. The TCR beta CDR3 regions were amplified from RNA transcripts. The TCR CDR3 was subjected to a first round of RT-PCR using the HTBI primer set and the Qiagen OneStep RT-PCR kit. The libraries were constructed in a second round of multiplex PCR and then size-selected and purified. Libraries were sequenced paired-end with 100 bp reads on an Illumina HiSeq2000. From the authors' description of their analysis: Raw data were processed with SOAPnuke, discarding reads with adapters, uncalled bases, mean Phred below 15, or no exact constant-primer or identifier match. High-quality paired reads were merged with COPE v1.2.5, and unique nucleotide sequences were defined as clonotypes. MiTCR v1.1 was used to align clonotypes to the IMGT TRBV, TRBD and TRBJ reference segments. The analysis was restricted to V-J combinations with a frequency above 0.0001, which together covered 99.2% of the repertoires. A TCS score was defined as the ratio between F50 (clonal expansion) and ExV (chaos), using BLOSUM62-based TCRdist between CDR3 peptides within each V-J. Welch's t-statistics and random forest reduced 500 to 650 V-J features to some 14, which were used in a naive Bayes classifier (R e1071). Starting from the raw public reads, TCRdb applied fastp trimming at Q25, assembled clones with MiXCR and retained in-frame beta chains. Each record represents a unique CDR3 protein, reported with the most common genes and DNA among its rows. The V and J calls were not made by the authors but by TCRdb's processing. Counted in this sample were approximately 210,000 distinct CDR3 sequences; approximately 17% of them appeared once. Around 50% of the sample belongs to the ten largest clones.

The research as a whole found: Most expanded thyroid clonotypes (frequency above 0.001) were also detected in blood, a finding suggesting that blood repertoires may reflect thyroid immune responses. Sample size was not statistically predetermined, and investigators were not blinded to group allocation. A 13 V-J signature model separated ophthalmopathy from stable hyperthyroidism, with over 85% sensitivity and just under 84% specificity in cross-validation and 80%/75% in testing. In validation, the model predicted progression to ophthalmopathy a median of roughly 6.2 months before onset, with roughly 68% sensitivity and 72.22% specificity.

This TCR came from a man aged 50 to 60 with Graves' hyperthyroidism. The sample was blood.

The DNA sequence is given as TGTGCCAGCTCACCGCAAGAAAACTATGGCTACACCTTC. This sequence encodes CASSPQENYGYTF. The chain couples TRBV18 to TRBJ1-2; there is no confident call for the D gene. From the cysteine up to the phenylalanine, the CDR3 has a length of 13 residues. CDR3 DNA only is kept here, 39 bases in frame from base 1. At the junction V is shortened by 3 bases and J by 2 bases, with 7 bases in between. CDR1 and CDR2 were assigned from the germline V gene as KGHSH and LQKENI. Reference TRBV18 and TRBJ1-2 proteins supply the regions before and after the CDR3; the full variable domain is: NAGVMQNPRHLVRRRGQEARLRCSPMKGHSHVYWYRQLPEEGLKFMVYLQKENIIDESGMPKERFSAEFPKEGPSILRIQQVVRGDSAAYFCASSPQENYGYTFGSGTRLTVV.